This entry is about one T cell receptor (beta chain). Germline values: CDR1 MNHEY, CDR2 SMNVEV (reference sequence). The CDR3 loop spans 17 amino acids. V lost 0 bases and J 0 bases, leaving 9 bases between the germline ends. The record originates from a study of T cell changes during pregnancy in multiple sclerosis. Assay: immunoSEQ multiplex PCR; the TCRdb copy retains only in-frame clones and omits some. This table holds 57,000 or so clones, roughly 88% found once. The rearrangement uses TRBV27 and TRBJ2-6, with a tentative D call TRBD2 (5 bases). The sample was peripheral blood, taken in the first trimester of pregnancy. The sequence was collected from a female donor with multiple sclerosis, enrolled in a pregnancy study. Here the CDR3 DNA reads TGTGCCAGCAGTTTATCTTTTACTAGCTCTGGGGCCAACGTCCTGACTTTC. Residues: CASSLSFTSSGANVLTF.